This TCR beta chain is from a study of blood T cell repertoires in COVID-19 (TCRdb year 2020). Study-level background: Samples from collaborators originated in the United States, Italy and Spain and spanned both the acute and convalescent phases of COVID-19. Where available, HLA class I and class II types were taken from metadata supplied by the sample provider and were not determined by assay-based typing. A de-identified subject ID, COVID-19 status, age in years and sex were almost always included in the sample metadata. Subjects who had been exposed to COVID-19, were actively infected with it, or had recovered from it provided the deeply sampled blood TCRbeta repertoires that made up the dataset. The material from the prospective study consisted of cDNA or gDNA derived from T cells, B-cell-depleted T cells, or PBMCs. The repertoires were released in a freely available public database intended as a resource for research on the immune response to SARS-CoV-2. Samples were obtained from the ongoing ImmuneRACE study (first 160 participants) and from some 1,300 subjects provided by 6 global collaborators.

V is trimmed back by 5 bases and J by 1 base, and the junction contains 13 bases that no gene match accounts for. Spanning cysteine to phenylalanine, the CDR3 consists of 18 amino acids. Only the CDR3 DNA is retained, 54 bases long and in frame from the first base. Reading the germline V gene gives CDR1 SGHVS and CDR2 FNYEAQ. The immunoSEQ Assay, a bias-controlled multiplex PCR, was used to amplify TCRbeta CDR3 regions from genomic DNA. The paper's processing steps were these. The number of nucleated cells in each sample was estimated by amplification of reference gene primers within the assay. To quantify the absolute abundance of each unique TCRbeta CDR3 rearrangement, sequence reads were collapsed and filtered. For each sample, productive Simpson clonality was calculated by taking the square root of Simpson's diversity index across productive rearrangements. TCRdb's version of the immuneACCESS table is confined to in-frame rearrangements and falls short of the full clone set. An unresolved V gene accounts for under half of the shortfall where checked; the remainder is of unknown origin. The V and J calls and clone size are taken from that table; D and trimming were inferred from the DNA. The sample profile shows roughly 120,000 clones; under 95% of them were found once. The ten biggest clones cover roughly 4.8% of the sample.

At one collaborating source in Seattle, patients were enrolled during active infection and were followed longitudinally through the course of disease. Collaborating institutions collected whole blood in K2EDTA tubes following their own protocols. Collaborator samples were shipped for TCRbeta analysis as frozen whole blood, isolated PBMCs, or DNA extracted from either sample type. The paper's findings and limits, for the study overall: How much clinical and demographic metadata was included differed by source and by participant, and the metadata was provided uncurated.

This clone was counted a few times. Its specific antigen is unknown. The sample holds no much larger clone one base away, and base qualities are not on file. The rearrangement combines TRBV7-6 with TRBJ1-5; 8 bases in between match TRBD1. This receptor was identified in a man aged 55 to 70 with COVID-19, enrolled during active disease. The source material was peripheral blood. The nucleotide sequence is TGTGCCAGCAGCCCCAGGGGGCCTAGTGGTACGAGCAATCAGCCCCAGCATTTT. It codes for CASSPRGPSGTSNQPQHF.